This TCR beta chain originates from a study of regulatory T cells in long-lasting Graves disease. Study-wide findings and caveats: TRBV28, TRBJ1-2 and TRBJ2-5 were segments that persistent disease favored.

Researchers made TCR beta libraries by using iRepertoire HTBI primers and running Arm-PCR on CDR3 regions. MiXCR was run by TCRdb on the multiplex PCR reads, yielding one entry per CDR3 protein. Here the sample spans 410,000 or so distinct CDR3 sequences, about 15% being singletons. The CDR3 extends over 14 amino acids. Trimming removed 7 bases at V and 5 bases at J, with 15 bases between. This clonotype was seen ten or more times. Antigen specificity is unknown. Noted time point: newly diagnosed GD, antithyroid drugs for less than 3 months. The TCR library used RNA extracted from PBMCs. Patients of an endocrinology department in Xi'an, China, were included. This sample also belongs to another study, concerning T cells in Graves' hyperthyroidism and ophthalmopathy. That investigation notes: Graves' hyperthyroidism was deemed stable absent ophthalmopathy progression within 18 months. Ophthalmopathy was separated from stable hyperthyroidism by a 13 V-J model.

The chain recombines TRBV12-3 or TRBV12-4 with TRBJ2-1, with D perhaps TRBD1 (6 bases). The sample in question was peripheral blood mononuclear cells (PBMCs), obtained at new diagnosis, from a patient treated with antithyroid drugs. The receptor comes from a woman younger than 45 with Graves disease. In DNA form, the CDR3 reads TGTGCCAGCACTCCCTGGGGGACAAACAATGAGCAGTTCTTC. It yields the protein CASTPWGTNNEQFF.